The entry that follows covers one T cell receptor (beta chain) sequence. No antigen is known for it. Libraries were prepared by immunoSEQ multiplex PCR; TCRdb keeps only in-frame clonotypes and omits some of them. The sample carries approximately 52,000 clones, over 65% recorded once. The data derive from a study of a mutant IDH1 vaccine in newly diagnosed glioma. Study background: Of the patients given treatment, around 62% were male and 37.5% were female, and a mean age of around 41 years was recorded. Earlier treatment was radiotherapy, temozolomide, or both, with most getting both.

Findings of the study overall: Across multiple MHC alleles, 90% to 95% of patients had vaccine-induced responses.

Time point in this sample: baseline, week 1 (first vaccination visit). Noted treatment: pre-vaccination baseline after standard-of-care therapy. V lost 2 bases, J lost 5 bases, and 12 bases lay in between. The CDR3 is made up of 14 amino acids. Germline values: CDR1 MNHEY, CDR2 SVGAGI. This chain uses TRBV6-5 with TRBJ2-5, with TRBD1 as a possible D gene (6 bases). This TCR was sampled from a middle-aged woman with glioma. This sample comprised PBMCs, obtained from a glioma patient treated with radiotherapy, temozolomide or both. The CDR3 nucleotides are TGTGCCAGCAGTTACGAACAGGGTTGGGAGACCCAGTACTTC. Protein sequence: CASSYEQGWETQYF.